This entry describes one T cell receptor (beta chain). The data belong to a study of control samples from healthy donors and cancer patients. Data came from immunoSEQ multiplex PCR; TCRdb stores just in-frame clones and leaves some out. The sample yields about 140,000 clones, about 85% seen once. CDR1 and CDR2 from the germline V gene are SGHDN and FVKESK. Trimming stripped 1 base from V and 2 bases from J, with 12 bases between. The CDR3 covers 16 residues. Sequencing was done on a sample of blood. This sequence originates from a woman in her twenties or thirties in good health. This sequence joins TRBV14 and TRBJ2-1; D is undetermined. The CDR3 sequence is CASSQGLGKPYNEQFF. In nucleotides, the CDR3 is TGTGCCAGCAGCCAAGGATTAGGGAAACCCTACAATGAGCAGTTCTTC.